The 14 T cell receptor beta chains presented below share a single source sample, sequenced in a study of beta chain features in type 1 diabetes. Reverse transcription of all isolated RNA meant that expressed TCRB transcripts were sequenced. TCRdb's copy holds only in-frame clones and misses some; the assay was immunoSEQ multiplex PCR. The repertoire holds 300,000 to 400,000 clones, with approximately 8% as singletons. The material sequenced was central memory CD4+ T cells from blood. These receptor sequences come from a woman under 30 in good health.

The sample holds a few counts of this clone. The chain links TRBV28 to TRBJ2-1; 8 positions agree with TRBD2. This CDR3 contains 15 residues. CDR1 MDHEN and CDR2 SYDVKM come from the germline V gene. Germline trimming cut 4 bases from V and 3 bases from J; bases unmatched to any gene: 5. This CDR3 is CASSSAGVGYNEQFF. The CDR3 region has the DNA TGTGCCAGCAGTTCAGCGGGAGTCGGCTACAATGAGCAGTTCTTC.

Ten or more counts support this clone. The rearrangement links TRBV28 to TRBJ1-2; 8 nucleotides line up with TRBD1. CDR3 length equals 14 residues. The germline V gene encodes CDR1 MDHEN and CDR2 SYDVKM. The trim removed 7 bases at V and 5 bases at J, leaving 9 bases unmatched. The CDR3 spells CASTRTGTGYGYTF. CDR3 bases: TGTGCCAGCACCCGGACAGGGACTGGGTATGGCTACACCTTC.

This clone occurred a few times. The rearrangement links TRBV15 to TRBJ2-5; D unresolved. Germline CDR1 reads LNHNV; CDR2 reads YYDKDF (reference sequence). Trimming removed 0 bases from V and 6 bases from J, with 2 bases in between. The CDR3 is made up of 11 amino acids. CDR3 coding DNA: TGTGCCACCAGCAGAGATCAGACCCAGTACTTC. It translates to CATSRDQTQYF.

This clone showed up just a few times. The genes are TRBV4-2 and TRBJ1-4, with D maybe TRBD1 (5 bases). The germline V gene has CDR1 LGHNA and CDR2 YNFKEQ. V was shortened by 0 bases and J by 12 bases, with 14 bases between the two germline ends. The CDR3 runs to 14 residues. CDR3 sequence reads: CASSQDRDQTELFF. The CDR3 coding sequence is TGTGCCAGCAGCCAAGACCGGGACCAGACGGAACTGTTTTTT.

V is TRBV5-4 and J is TRBJ2-6; no clear D gene. Per the germline V gene, CDR1 is SGHNT and CDR2 is YYREEE (reference sequence). This CDR3 contains 15 residues. Trimming took 1 base from V and 0 from J, leaving 5 bases between them. The CDR3 loop is CASSLQLSGANVLTF. CDR3 coding DNA: TGTGCCAGCAGCTTGCAGCTCTCTGGGGCCAACGTCCTGACTTTC.

V is TRBV7-9 and J is TRBJ2-4; the match to TRBD2 covers 12 bases. The CDR3 runs 15 residues. J was trimmed by 8 bases and V by 5 bases; bases with no gene match: 7. CDR1 is SEHNR and CDR2 is FQNEAQ in the germline V gene (reference sequence). CDR3 bases: TGTGCCAGCAGCCAATGGACTAGCGGGACGGACATTCAGTACTTC. Protein: CASSQWTSGTDIQYF.

In the case of this clone: Other DNA variants within this sample encode the same CDR3. This chain connects TRBV18 to TRBJ1-1; D call uncertain. The V end was cut by 2 bases, the J end by 0 bases, with 4 bases between. CDR3 length: 13 amino acids. Germline CDR1 KGHSH, CDR2 LQKENI. In DNA form, the CDR3 reads TGTGCCAGCTCACCAGGGATGAACACTGAAGCTTTCTTT. Translation: CASSPGMNTEAFF. The full variable domain, with the rest looked up from reference TRBV18 and TRBJ1-1, is NAGVMQNPRHLVRRRGQEARLRCSPMKGHSHVYWYRQLPEEGLKFMVYLQKENIIDESGMPKERFSAEFPKEGPSILRIQQVVRGDSAAYFCASSPGMNTEAFFGQGTRLTVV.

This clone was recorded a few times. The chain is built from TRBV28 and TRBJ1-1; the match to TRBD1 covers 10 bases. V shed 10 bases and J 3 bases; nucleotides not matched to a gene: 11. The germline V gene has CDR1 MDHEN and CDR2 SYDVKM. CDR3 size: 15 residues. The DNA for the CDR3 is TGTGCCACCACGGGACAGGGGATAGCGCACACTGAAGCTTTCTTT. Translation gives CATTGQGIAHTEAFF.

This clone was seen only a few times. Other DNA sequences in the sample encode the same CDR3. The chain combines TRBV29-1 with TRBJ2-7; tentatively, D is TRBD1 or TRBD2 (5 bases each). This CDR3 comprises 12 residues. The V end lost 4 bases, the J end lost 4 bases, and 11 bases lay between the germline ends. Germline V gene data show CDR1 as SQVTM and CDR2 as ANQGSEA. In DNA, the CDR3 is TGCAGCGTTGGGGACGGCCGGTACGAGCAGTACTTC. It translates to CSVGDGRYEQYF.

The chain has TRBV7-9 and TRBJ2-7; 9 bases match TRBD2. Germline lookup yields CDR1 SEHNR and CDR2 FQNEAQ (reference sequence). The V gene end was trimmed by 3 bases and the J gene end by 6 bases; junction bases not matched to a gene: 6. There are 14 residues in the CDR3. CDR3 loop: CASSFSGRGGEQYF. CDR3 bases: TGTGCCAGCAGCTTTAGCGGGAGAGGGGGCGAGCAGTACTTC.

This clone has a handful of counts. This chain links TRBV7-3 with TRBJ2-5; TRBD1 matches 7 bases. This CDR3 contains 18 residues. From germline, CDR1 is SGHTA and CDR2 FQGTGA. V lost 4 bases, J lost 5 bases, and 19 bases stayed unmatched. The CDR3 sequence is CASSSKGARPGARETQYF. DNA of the CDR3: TGTGCCAGCAGCTCTAAGGGGGCACGGCCAGGGGCACGGGAGACCCAGTACTTC. Supplemented by reference TRBV7-3 and TRBJ2-5, the full variable domain reads GAGVSQTPSNKVTEKGKYVELRCDPISGHTALYWYRQSLGQGPEFLIYFQGTGAADDSGLPNDRFFAVRPEGSVSTLKIQRTERGDSAVYLCASSSKGARPGARETQYFGPGTRLLVL.

This clone occurred a few times. The gene calls are TRBV7-2 and TRBJ2-1, with TRBD2 identical over 7 bases. Per the germline V gene, CDR1 is SGHTA and CDR2 is FQGNSA. Germline trimming cut 0 bases from V and 7 bases from J; bases unmatched to any gene: 3. The CDR3 has 14 residues. CDR3 DNA: TGTGCCAGCAGCTTAGCTCCTAGCGGTAATGAGCAGTTCTTC. It translates to CASSLAPSGNEQFF.

The V call is TRBV7-6, the J call TRBJ1-4; TRBD1 is a possible D gene (5 bases). Germline-derived CDR1 and CDR2 are SGHVS and FNYEAQ. V was clipped by 6 bases and J by 7 bases, with 18 bases between them. CDR3 length: 15 residues. CDR3 in DNA: TGTGCCAGCAGACCGTCGGGGACGGTGGGTGAAAAACTGTTTTTT. It codes for CASRPSGTVGEKLFF.

This clone was recorded a few times. The rearrangement links TRBV2 to TRBJ2-1; D gene ambiguous. CDR3 length: 15 residues. V was clipped by 0 bases and J by 6 bases, with 12 bases between them. In germline, CDR1 is SNHLY, CDR2 FYNNEI. CDR3 region: CASSEALPQSNEQFF. The DNA for the CDR3 is TGTGCCAGCAGTGAAGCGCTTCCCCAGTCCAATGAGCAGTTCTTC. The variable domain in full, completed from reference TRBV2 and TRBJ2-1, reads EPEVTQTPSHQVTQMGQEVILRCVPISNHLYFYWYRQILGQKVEFLVSFYNNEISEKSEIFDDQFSVERPDGSNFTLKIRSTKLEDSAMYFCASSEALPQSNEQFFGPGTRLTVL.